The 31 T cell receptor beta chains reported below all come from one sample, sequenced in a study of response to subunit inactivated influenza vaccine. TCRdb used MiXCR to reprocess the RT-PCR reads, holding one entry per CDR3 protein. This table has 450,000 to 600,000 distinct CDR3 sequences, roughly 7.9% appearing once. Sample: PBMCs from blood, taken less than 30 months after vaccination. All receptors derive from a man in his fifties or sixties who received an inactivated influenza vaccine.

Here the CDR3 DNA reads TGTGCCAGCAGCTACGGGACACCTTTCCGGAACACTGAAGCTTTCTTT. This codes for CASSYGTPFRNTEAFF. The rearrangement joins TRBV5-5 to TRBJ1-1; D is perhaps TRBD1 (6 bases). V was cut by 3 bases and J by 1 base, with 16 bases left in between. Germline V gene lookup returns CDR1 SGHKS and CDR2 YYEKEE (reference sequence). This CDR3 is 16 amino acids long. The variable domain in full, completed from reference TRBV5-5 and TRBJ1-1, reads DAGVTQSPTHLIKTRGQQVTLRCSPISGHKSVSWYQQVLGQGPQFIFQYYEKEERGRGNFPDRFSARQFPNYSSELNVNALLLGDSALYLCASSYGTPFRNTEAFFGQGTRLTVV.

This clonotype was seen repeatedly, ten times or more. The chain uses TRBV4-2 and TRBJ2-2; possibly TRBD1 or TRBD2 for D (6 bases each). This CDR3 has 16 amino acids. V lost 1 base, J lost 5 bases, and 14 bases lay in between. Germline V lookup: CDR1 LGHNA, CDR2 YNFKEQ. CDR3 residues: CASSQVQGGGTGELFF. The CDR3 bases are TGTGCCAGCAGCCAAGTCCAAGGAGGGGGAACCGGGGAGCTGTTTTTT.

This clonotype was seen a handful of times. The rearrangement joins TRBV9 to TRBJ2-3; tentative D call: TRBD2 (7 bases). The CDR3 consists of 15 residues. Between the trimmed V and J ends, which lost 3 bases and 2 bases, there was a span of 13 bases. Germline V gene lookup returns CDR1 SGDLS and CDR2 YYNGEE. The CDR3 reads CASSAQGGPTDTQYF. In DNA, the CDR3 is TGTGCCAGCAGCGCACAGGGAGGGCCCACAGATACGCAGTATTTT.

The rearrangement joins TRBV18 to TRBJ1-1; D possibly corresponds to TRBD1 (6 bases). CDR1 KGHSH and CDR2 LQKENI come from the germline V gene. V dropped 6 bases and J dropped 4 bases, with 9 bases sitting between them. The CDR3 loop spans 12 amino acids. The CDR3 region is CASSRGVTEAFF. The CDR3 DNA follows: TGTGCCAGCTCCAGGGGTGTCACTGAAGCTTTCTTT.

This clonotype appeared a few times. The J gene is TRBJ2-1, the V gene TRBV29-1; 7 nucleotides line up with TRBD2. With 6 bases clipped from V and 6 bases from J, the junction kept 8 bases outside the gene matches. The germline V gene encodes CDR1 SQVTM and CDR2 ANQGSEA. CDR3 length: 13 amino acids. The DNA of the CDR3 is TGCAGCGTGACCTCGACTAGCCCCAATGAGCAGTTCTTC. Residues: CSVTSTSPNEQFF.

In its sample, this clonotype was seen many times. The chain links TRBV4-2 to TRBJ2-7; weak D call: TRBD2 (6 bases). The V end lost 2 bases, the J end lost 7 bases, and 15 bases lay between the germline ends. This CDR3 has 14 amino acids. Germline assignment: CDR1 LGHNA and CDR2 YNFKEQ. The chain's CDR3 is CASSQPRDLREQYF. CDR3 DNA sequence: TGTGCCAGCAGCCAACCCCGGGACTTACGGGAGCAGTACTTC.

This clonotype has more than one count but fewer than ten. This CDR3 reads CASSRGGGGYNEQFF. The CDR3 nucleotides read TGTGCCAGCAGCCGAGGCGGGGGGGGGTACAATGAGCAGTTCTTC. The genes are TRBV7-6 and TRBJ2-1; 9 nucleotides match TRBD2. The ends lost 5 bases at V and 4 bases at J; junction bases unmatched: 6. The CDR3 has 15 amino acids. The germline V gene encodes CDR1 SGHVS and CDR2 FNYEAQ.

The chain recombines TRBV10-3 with TRBJ1-1, with TRBD1 as a possible D gene (6 bases). V shed 6 bases and J shed 3 bases, with 11 bases lying between them. The CDR3 covers 13 residues. Per the germline V gene, CDR1 is ENHRY and CDR2 is SYGVKD. The CDR3 is CAIRKQGDTEAFF. In DNA form, the CDR3 reads TGTGCCATCAGGAAACAGGGTGACACTGAAGCTTTCTTT.

This clonotype was seen more than once but under ten times. The chain is built from TRBV3-1 and TRBJ2-7; unclear D gene. CDR3 length: 12 amino acids. The germline gives CDR1 LGHDT, CDR2 YNNKEL (reference sequence). Trimming shortened V by 4 bases and J by 5 bases, and 9 bases separated the two germline ends. CDR3 sequence reads: CASSLDRHEQYF. CDR3 nucleotide sequence: TGTGCCAGCAGCCTCGATAGACACGAGCAGTACTTC.

This clonotype was found many times. The rearrangement uses TRBV24-1 and TRBJ2-5; D remains unclear. Trimming stripped 2 bases from V and 5 bases from J, with 5 bases between. The CDR3 has 12 amino acids. From germline, CDR1 is KGHDR and CDR2 SFDVKD. The CDR3 nucleotides are TGTGCCACCAGTGATTCCCCGGAGACCCAGTACTTC. Translating gives CATSDSPETQYF.

This chain uses TRBV27 with TRBJ2-3; 9 bases are shared with TRBD1. V was clipped by 0 bases and J by 7 bases; unmatched bases: 11. From germline, CDR1 is MNHEY and CDR2 SMNVEV (reference sequence). This CDR3 contains 17 residues. DNA for the CDR3: TGTGCCAGCAGTTTATCACAGGGGGCGCAGTTTAAGAATACGCAGTATTTT. This encodes CASSLSQGAQFKNTQYF.

In its sample, this clonotype was seen many times. The J gene is TRBJ1-4, the V gene TRBV12-3 or TRBV12-4, with D possibly matching TRBD1 (5 bases). This CDR3 comprises 14 residues. V was trimmed by 1 base and J by 10 bases, leaving 13 bases between them. The CDR3 DNA sequence: TGTGCCAGCAGTTTAGAGGGACTTACGGGAAAACTGTTTTTT. Amino acids: CASSLEGLTGKLFF.

This clonotype was seen repeatedly, ten times or more. The chain combines TRBV5-1 with TRBJ2-1; 7 nucleotides match TRBD2. This CDR3 spans 15 amino acids. Germline lookup yields CDR1 SGHRS and CDR2 YFSETQ. Unmatched junction bases numbered 4, after V lost 2 bases and J lost 2 bases. CDR3 amino acids: CASSFSGGPYNEQFF. CDR3 bases: TGCGCCAGCAGCTTTTCGGGGGGTCCCTACAATGAGCAGTTCTTC.

This clonotype was seen ten or more times. The chain carries TRBV29-1 and TRBJ2-7, with 11 nucleotides matching TRBD2. V shed 7 bases and J 2 bases; nucleotides not matched to a gene: 10. From germline, CDR1 is SQVTM and CDR2 ANQGSEA. This CDR3 comprises 15 residues. The CDR3 DNA follows: TGCAGCGCCACCGGGACTAGCGGAGGGACCTACGAGCAGTACTTC. Protein product: CSATGTSGGTYEQYF.

The chain couples TRBV28 to TRBJ2-7, with TRBD1 as a possible D gene (6 bases). Germline CDR1 and CDR2: MDHEN and SYDVKM. This CDR3 is built from 13 residues. Trimming shortened V by 5 bases and J by 5 bases, and 13 bases separated the two germline ends. CDR3 protein: CASSATGLHEQYF. In DNA form, the CDR3 reads TGTGCCAGCAGTGCGACAGGTCTCCACGAGCAGTACTTC.

This clonotype was observed many times. This chain links TRBV16 with TRBJ2-7, with 9 nucleotides matching TRBD1. The CDR3 sequence is 14 residues long. The ends lost 3 bases at V and 6 bases at J; junction bases unmatched: 6. Germline values: CDR1 KGHSY, CDR2 FQNENV. The CDR3 bases are TGTGCCAGCAGCCAGGGACAGGGATTTGGCGAGCAGTACTTC. Protein: CASSQGQGFGEQYF.

In this sample, this clonotype turned up a few times. The J gene is TRBJ2-5, the V gene TRBV11-3; 8 nucleotides match TRBD1. V dropped 4 bases and J dropped 4; count of bases not matched to a gene: 8. Germline lookup yields CDR1 SGHNT and CDR2 YENEEA. The CDR3 is 15 residues long. CDR3 sequence reads: CASSSRAGGGETQYF. CDR3 bases: TGTGCCAGCAGCTCACGGGCAGGGGGCGGAGAGACCCAGTACTTC.

This chain uses TRBV30 with TRBJ2-7; D is ambiguous. CDR3 length equals 11 residues. Germline values: CDR1 GTSNPN, CDR2 SVGIG (reference sequence). Trimming took off 5 bases at V and 1 base at J, with 6 bases between the two ends. CDR3 nucleotides: TGTGCCTGGGACATGTCCTACGAGCAGTACTTC. This gives the protein CAWDMSYEQYF.

The V gene is TRBV4-3, the J gene TRBJ2-2; TRBD2 agrees at 8 bases. Germline assignment: CDR1 LGHNA and CDR2 YSLEER. Germline trimming cut 3 bases from V and 1 base from J; bases unmatched to any gene: 4. The length of the CDR3 is 16 residues. The CDR3 DNA follows: TGCGCCAGCAGCCAGCCCAGCGGGGGGAACACCGGGGAGCTGTTTTTT. It codes for CASSQPSGGNTGELFF.

This clonotype was counted only a few times. This sequence joins TRBV5-6 and TRBJ2-7; D is unclear. CDR1 and CDR2 (germline): SGHDT, YYEEEE. V was trimmed by 0 bases and J by 2 bases, leaving 6 bases between them. CDR3 size: 13 residues. In nucleotides, the CDR3 is TGTGCCAGCAGCTTGGGCTACACCTACGAGCAGTACTTC. Amino acid sequence: CASSLGYTYEQYF.

This rearrangement joins TRBV7-2 to TRBJ2-3; a possible D gene is TRBD1 (6 bases). V gave up 4 bases and J gave up 6 bases, with 17 bases separating them. This CDR3 has 15 amino acids. The germline CDR1 and CDR2 sequences are SGHTA and FQGNSA. The CDR3 DNA reads as TGTGCCAGCAGCTGGATGACAGGTCTCAAGGATACGCAGTATTTT. It specifies CASSWMTGLKDTQYF.

This clonotype was detected only a few times. V is TRBV20-1 and J is TRBJ2-3; D perhaps matches TRBD2 (6 bases). Germline values: CDR1 DFQATT, CDR2 SNEGSKA (reference sequence). This CDR3 is 15 amino acids long. V was trimmed by 0 bases and J by 5 bases, leaving 15 bases between them. The CDR3 sequence: CSARDLLAEGDTQYF. As DNA, the CDR3 is TGCAGTGCTAGAGATCTACTAGCTGAGGGAGATACGCAGTATTTT.

A few counts support this clonotype. The chain carries TRBV4-1 and TRBJ2-1; TRBD1 agrees at 8 bases. This CDR3 spans 12 amino acids. V was pared by 6 bases and J by 12 bases, with 7 bases of the junction left unmatched. Germline lookup yields CDR1 MGHRA and CDR2 YSYEKL. CDR3 DNA sequence: TGCGCCAGCAGTCCGACAGGGGATTGGCAGTTCTTC. As protein: CASSPTGDWQFF.

This clonotype was counted ten times or more. The chain joins TRBV20-1 to TRBJ2-5; 10 nucleotides align to TRBD2. The CDR3 runs 18 residues. CDR1 is DFQATT and CDR2 is SNEGSKA in the germline V gene (reference sequence). Losses at the gene ends were 2 bases for V and 6 bases for J; bases not matched to a gene: 18. The CDR3 is CSARTAGVGAGGPQTQYF. The CDR3 bases are TGCAGTGCTAGAACCGCGGGGGTAGGAGCGGGAGGGCCACAGACCCAGTACTTC.

This clonotype has a count of ten or more. The J gene is TRBJ1-5, the V gene TRBV20-1; TRBD1 matches 7 bases. CDR1 and CDR2 (germline): DFQATT, SNEGSKA (reference sequence). CDR3 size: 13 residues. With 5 bases clipped from V and 5 bases from J, the junction kept 6 bases outside the gene matches. The DNA of the CDR3 is TGCAGTGCTGTTCCAGGGGGTGATCAGCCCCAGCATTTT. This gives the protein CSAVPGGDQPQHF.

The chain couples TRBV19 to TRBJ1-1; 9 positions agree with TRBD1. Unmatched junction bases numbered 8, after V lost 10 bases and J lost 5 bases. This CDR3 has 13 residues. Germline V gene sequence: CDR1 LNHDA, CDR2 SQIVND (reference sequence). The CDR3 spells CATRTGVGTEAFF. The CDR3 bases are TGTGCCACCAGGACAGGGGTCGGAACTGAAGCTTTCTTT.

The chain carries TRBV28 and TRBJ2-5; 9 bases agree with TRBD2. The germline V gene encodes CDR1 MDHEN and CDR2 SYDVKM. The length of the CDR3 is 12 residues. V was pared by 7 bases and J by 5 bases, with 2 bases of the junction left unmatched. CDR3 sequence reads: CASNSGRETQYF. The CDR3 region has the DNA TGTGCCAGCAACAGCGGGAGGGAGACCCAGTACTTC.

The table lists this clonotype with a few counts. The DNA of the CDR3 is TGTGCCAGCAGCGGTTATAGCGACACCGGGGAGCTGTTTTTT. The encoded protein is CASSGYSDTGELFF. The gene calls are TRBV7-7 and TRBJ2-2; possible D gene TRBD2, 5 bases. This CDR3 contains 14 residues. Germline values: CDR1 SSHAT, CDR2 FNYEAQ (reference sequence). Trimming pared 5 bases from V and 3 bases from J, leaving 10 bases between.

This clonotype has a count of ten or more. The V call is TRBV12-3 or TRBV12-4, the J call TRBJ2-7, with 8 bases fitting TRBD2. CDR3 length equals 14 residues. The V and J ends lost 5 bases and 7 bases, in that order; junction bases with no gene match: 10. In nucleotides, the CDR3 is TGTGCCAGCAGTCCAGCGGGGGTCATAGGGGAGCAGTACTTC. Translating gives CASSPAGVIGEQYF.

V is TRBV4-2 and J is TRBJ2-5; the match to TRBD2 covers 10 bases. V trimming: 0 bases; J trimming: 3 bases; junction bases outside the gene matches: 7. The germline V gene has CDR1 LGHNA and CDR2 YNFKEQ. The CDR3 length is 17 residues. In DNA form, the CDR3 reads TGTGCCAGCAGCCAAGATAGTAGGCTAGCGGGGGAAGAGACCCAGTACTTC. Its protein is CASSQDSRLAGEETQYF.

This clonotype was detected ten times or more. The chain carries TRBV28 and TRBJ2-1, with TRBD2 matching over 7 bases. The CDR3 covers 17 residues. With 7 bases clipped from V and 4 bases from J, the junction kept 16 bases outside the gene matches. Germline CDR1 and CDR2: MDHEN and SYDVKM. The CDR3 sequence is CASTRTLTAGPYNEQFF. The CDR3 DNA follows: TGTGCCAGCACCCGTACGCTGACAGCGGGGCCGTACAATGAGCAGTTCTTC.